The source of this T cell receptor (beta chain) is a study of T cell repertoires in cytomegalovirus infection. Study in general: Public TCR beta signatures marked donors with CMV infection and the matching HLA.

Study-wide findings and caveats: Clonotype analysis showed dominance of the ex vivo response by HLA-C-restricted CMV-specific TCR beta clonotypes. Cumulative public TCR beta family frequency identified carriers of CMV plus the relevant HLA.

Germline CDR1 MDHEN, CDR2 SYDVKM. The CDR3 extends over 15 amino acids. Trimming shortened V by 2 bases and J by 7 bases, and 17 bases separated the two germline ends. MiXCR, run by TCRdb on the reads, gives a single entry per CDR3 protein. The table records a few hundred thousand distinct CDR3 sequences, roughly a sixth of them present only once. Remarks on this clonotype: Its antigen is still unknown.

This receptor was taken from a human donor in good health (CMV status not recorded). Some clones in this sample may be carry-over from other donors' samples. The source material was PBMCs. The V and J genes are TRBV28 and TRBJ1-2, with D possibly TRBD1 on 6 matching bases. In DNA form, the CDR3 reads TGTGCCAGCAGTTTACTTGGGGCAGGGGCTGGTGGCTACACCTTC. It codes for CASSLLGAGAGGYTF.